A single sample is the source of the 24 T cell receptor beta chains below, sequenced in a study of prognosis after radiotherapy for stage I lung cancer. The genomic DNA TCR beta CDR3 region underwent two rounds of multiplex PCR. Primers specific to each TRBV and TRBJ gene drove first-round PCR. Using its own MiXCR run on the multiplex PCR reads, TCRdb lists one record per CDR3 protein. The sample comprises 15,000 to 20,000 distinct CDR3 sequences, roughly a quarter of which are singletons, and approximately 23% rests with the top ten. Sequenced here: PBMCs, sampled before or after stereotactic body radiation therapy (not recorded which). The receptor source for this set is a donor at least 50 years old with non-small cell lung cancer.

This clonotype was observed many times. The rearrangement joins TRBV2 to TRBJ2-1; D possibly uses TRBD1 or TRBD2 (5 bases each). The ends were cut back, 0 bases at V and 4 bases at J, with 10 bases in the middle. Germline CDR1 and CDR2: SNHLY and FYNNEI. The CDR3 length is 15 residues. The chain's CDR3 is CASSEAGVQYNEQFF. CDR3 DNA: TGTGCCAGCAGTGAAGCGGGGGTCCAATACAATGAGCAGTTCTTC.

The table lists this clonotype with many counts. The chain joins TRBV20-1 to TRBJ2-3; 8 positions agree with TRBD2. Germline V gene sequence: CDR1 DFQATT, CDR2 SNEGSKA (reference sequence). This CDR3 has 14 residues. J gave up 4 bases and V 3 bases, and 6 bases lay outside the gene matches. In nucleotides, the CDR3 is TGCAGTGCTAGCAGCGGGAGTCTGTCAGATACGCAGTATTTT. It codes for CSASSGSLSDTQYF.

This clonotype is medium-sized by share. The V and J genes are TRBV14 and TRBJ2-3; D not certain. The V gene lost 3 bases and the J gene lost 3 bases, with 7 bases spanning the gap. The length of the CDR3 is 13 residues. The germline V gene has CDR1 SGHDN and CDR2 FVKESK. CDR3 protein: CASSQLATDTQYF. The CDR3 DNA reads TGTGCCAGCAGCCAGTTAGCTACAGATACGCAGTATTTT.

This clonotype was observed many times. The chain carries TRBV7-9 and TRBJ2-3; the D is unclear. CDR1 is SEHNR, CDR2 FQNEAQ, per germline (reference sequence). V lost 2 bases, J lost 2 bases, and 8 bases lay in between. The CDR3 has 14 amino acids. The CDR3 coding sequence is TGTGCCAGCAGCTTATTTGGGTTCACAGATACGCAGTATTTT. Protein: CASSLFGFTDTQYF.

This clonotype was observed many times. V usage is TRBV19 and J usage is TRBJ2-2; no reliable D call. V was trimmed by 3 bases and J by 5 bases, leaving 10 bases between them. The length of the CDR3 is 14 residues. Per the germline V gene, CDR1 is LNHDA and CDR2 is SQIVND (reference sequence). The CDR3 protein is CASSIRRLTGELFF. As DNA, the CDR3 is TGTGCCAGTAGTATTAGGCGCCTGACCGGGGAGCTGTTTTTT.

This clonotype has ten or more counts. The chain couples TRBV20-1 to TRBJ2-6; 11 bases map to TRBD1. From germline, CDR1 is DFQATT and CDR2 SNEGSKA (reference sequence). V was pared by 6 bases and J by 0 bases, with 13 bases of the junction left unmatched. This CDR3 region has 19 residues. The CDR3: CSAILGQGARSSGANVLTF. The CDR3 nucleotides read TGCAGTGCCATTCTCGGACAGGGGGCACGTAGCTCTGGGGCCAACGTCCTGACTTTC.

This clonotype was seen at least ten times. The genes are TRBV4-1 and TRBJ2-3; D gene ambiguous. This CDR3 spans 15 amino acids. V lost 0 bases to trimming and J lost 2 bases, with 9 bases between them. Germline V gene lookup returns CDR1 MGHRA and CDR2 YSYEKL. The CDR3 sequence is CASSQDLQPTDTQYF. For the CDR3, the DNA is TGCGCCAGCAGCCAAGATCTCCAACCCACAGATACGCAGTATTTT.

This clonotype was detected many times. This chain uses TRBV7-2 with TRBJ2-5; 14 nucleotides agree with TRBD2. From germline, CDR1 is SGHTA and CDR2 FQGNSA. V lost 5 bases and J lost 1; bases outside the gene matches: 12. The CDR3 has 19 amino acids. The CDR3 DNA follows: TGTGCCAGCAGCGCAACAGGGGGCGGACTAGCGGGAGGCCAAGAGACCCAGTACTTC. It translates to CASSATGGGLAGGQETQYF.

This clonotype was recorded at least ten times. The rearrangement links TRBV19 to TRBJ2-1; 9 bases agree with TRBD2. CDR3 length: 15 residues. V gave up 6 bases and J gave up 4 bases; unmatched junction bases: 7. CDR1 LNHDA and CDR2 SQIVND come from the germline V gene (reference sequence). CDR3 residues: CASSPRLAEYNEQFF. The CDR3 DNA sequence: TGTGCCAGTAGCCCTCGACTAGCGGAGTACAATGAGCAGTTCTTC.

This clonotype was seen only once. This chain links TRBV2 with TRBJ1-5; D gene uncertain. Germline-derived CDR1 and CDR2 are SNHLY and FYNNEI. V shed 3 bases and J shed 10 bases, with 10 bases lying between them. There are 12 residues in the CDR3. The DNA of the CDR3 is TGTGCCAGCAGTGACTGGGTACATCCCCAGCATTTT. Translating it yields CASSDWVHPQHF.

This clonotype was observed many times. The chain carries TRBV30 and TRBJ2-2, with D possibly matching TRBD2 (6 bases). The CDR3 covers 15 residues. The germline CDR1 and CDR2 sequences are GTSNPN and SVGIG (reference sequence). V was clipped by 0 bases and J by 0 bases, with 8 bases between them. This CDR3 is CAWSVAGTNTGELFF. CDR3 DNA sequence: TGTGCCTGGAGTGTAGCGGGTACGAACACCGGGGAGCTGTTTTTT.

In the case of this clonotype: This likely traces to a read error, being one base from a far larger clone. The chain employs TRBV6-5 and TRBJ1-2; D gene ambiguous. CDR1 and CDR2 (germline): MNHEY, SVGAGI. The CDR3 length is 14 residues. Written as DNA, the CDR3 is TGTTCCAGCAGCCTGACTGCGGAGGTTGATGGCTACACCTTC. Translating gives CSSSLTAEVDGYTF.

This clonotype occurred many times. The chain couples TRBV10-3 to TRBJ2-5, with TRBD2 matching over 7 bases. With V trimmed by 6 bases and J by 5 bases, 0 bases remained unmatched. CDR3 length: 11 residues. Per the germline V gene, CDR1 is ENHRY and CDR2 is SYGVKD. Written as DNA, the CDR3 is TGTGCCATCAGGGGGGGGGAGACCCAGTACTTC. Protein: CAIRGGETQYF.

This clonotype was seen ten or more times. This clone may be a read error of a much larger clone one base away. This chain connects TRBV12-3 or TRBV12-4 to TRBJ2-1; unclear D gene. This CDR3 is built from 15 residues. The V end was cut by 5 bases, the J end by 2 bases, with 13 bases between. This CDR3 reads CASSLGQITYNEQFF. The DNA for the CDR3 is TGTGCCAGCAGTCTCGGTCAAATTACCTACAATGAGCAGTTCTTC.

The J gene is TRBJ2-5, the V gene TRBV27; TRBD2 might be the D (5 bases). V was cut by 6 bases and J by 9 bases, with 17 bases left in between. Germline CDR1 reads MNHEY; CDR2 reads SMNVEV (reference sequence). The CDR3 is 13 amino acids. The DNA of the CDR3 is TGTGCCAGCAGGTCCGACATCCAGGAGGCCCAGTACTTC. Amino acid sequence: CASRSDIQEAQYF.

On this clonotype itself: Since a far larger clone is one base different, this is likely a read error. The V and J genes are TRBV4-3 and TRBJ2-5; tentatively, D is TRBD2 (5 bases). The J call may be in error: the DNA end matches TRBJ2-1 better. CDR3 length: 15 amino acids. Per germline, CDR1 LGHNA and CDR2 YSLEER. CDR3 coding DNA: TGCGCCAGCAGCCCCGGAGCGGTACTGGTCAATGAGCAGTTCTTC. Protein sequence: CASSPGAVLVNEQFF.

This clonotype occurred many times. The genes are TRBV19 and TRBJ1-5; D not certain. V was shortened by 6 bases and J by 0 bases, with 12 bases between the two germline ends. Looked up from germline, CDR1 is LNHDA and CDR2 is SQIVND (reference sequence). CDR3 size: 15 residues. The CDR3 DNA reads TGTGCCAGTAGAAGTGGGTTACTTAGCAATCAGCCCCAGCATTTT. Its protein is CASRSGLLSNQPQHF.

The sample holds many counts of this clonotype. This sequence joins TRBV10-3 and TRBJ2-3, with D unclear. V was clipped by 4 bases and J by 2 bases, with 7 bases between them. Per germline, CDR1 ENHRY and CDR2 SYGVKD. CDR3 length: 13 residues. The CDR3 coding sequence is TGTGCCATCAGTGTAACAGACACAGATACGCAGTATTTT. Protein: CAISVTDTDTQYF.

This clonotype occurred many times. The chain joins TRBV30 to TRBJ2-7; 7 bases fit TRBD2. Germline assignment: CDR1 GTSNPN and CDR2 SVGIG (reference sequence). There are 13 residues in the CDR3. V was clipped by 6 bases and J by 0 bases; unmatched bases: 5. The CDR3 sequence is CACSSGDSYEQYF. The CDR3 nucleotides are TGTGCCTGTTCTAGCGGAGACTCCTACGAGCAGTACTTC. Full variable domain (outside the CDR3, taken from reference TRBV30 and TRBJ2-7): SQTIHQWPATLVQPVGSPLSLECTVEGTSNPNLYWYRQAAGRGLQLLFYSVGIGQISSEVPQNLSASRPQDRQFILSSKKLLLSDSGFYLCACSSGDSYEQYFGPGTRLTVT.

This clonotype was found many times. The chain couples TRBV19 to TRBJ1-6, with TRBD1 identical over 9 bases. V lost 4 bases and J lost 10; bases outside the gene matches: 8. CDR1 and CDR2 from the germline V gene are LNHDA and SQIVND (reference sequence). CDR3 length: 15 residues. CDR3 in DNA: TGTGCCAGTAGTAAAACCGGGACAGGGCACTCACCCCTCCACTTT. This encodes CASSKTGTGHSPLHF.

For this clonotype: This may stem from a read error, because a much larger clone lies one nucleotide away. The chain recombines TRBV2 with TRBJ2-3; D possibly corresponds to TRBD2 (5 bases). V gave up 7 bases and J gave up 3 bases, with 14 bases separating them. This CDR3 is built from 14 residues. Germline CDR1 is SNHLY and CDR2 is FYNNEI. The CDR3 DNA reads as TGTGCCAGCATTCGGACTGGCGGGACAGATACGCAGTATTTT. This sequence encodes CASIRTGGTDTQYF. The full variable domain, its missing parts supplied by reference TRBV2 and TRBJ2-3, is EPEVTQTPSHQVTQMGQEVILRCVPISNHLYFYWYRQILGQKVEFLVSFYNNEISEKSEIFDDQFSVERPDGSNFTLKIRSTKLEDSAMYFCASIRTGGTDTQYFGPGTRLTVL.

This clonotype was seen a single time. Mismatch with germline at one junction end may stem from a read error. The V and J genes are TRBV4-3 and TRBJ2-6; D is tentatively TRBD1 or TRBD2 (6 bases each). Germline V gene sequence: CDR1 LGHNA, CDR2 YSLEER. The CDR3 contains 19 residues. CDR3 DNA sequence: TGCGCCAGCAGCCAAGAATCTTCGTGGAGGGTATCAGGGGCCAACATCCTGACTTTC. This sequence encodes CASSQESSWRVSGANILTF.

Remarks on this clonotype: This may stem from a read error, because a much larger clone lies one nucleotide away. The chain links TRBV5-8 to TRBJ2-5, with D possibly being TRBD1 or TRBD2 (6 bases each). V was trimmed by 4 bases and J by 5 bases, leaving 12 bases between them. Germline CDR1 reads SGHTS; CDR2 reads YDEGEE. The length of the CDR3 is 13 residues. The CDR3 sequence is CASSRGDRETQYF. The CDR3 region has the DNA TGTGCCAGCAGCAGGGGGGATCGGGAGACCCAGTACTTC.

Details on this clonotype: This could be a read error, since a much larger clone is one nucleotide away. The V call is TRBV20-1, the J call TRBJ2-1; 8 nucleotides align to TRBD1. The CDR3 length is 14 residues. Germline lookup yields CDR1 DFQATT and CDR2 SNEGSKA (reference sequence). J was trimmed by 3 bases and V by 4 bases; bases with no gene match: 5. The CDR3 loop is CSATGGRYYNEQFF. CDR3 nucleotides: TGCAGTGCTACAGGGGGCCGGTACTACAATGAGCAGTTCTTC.